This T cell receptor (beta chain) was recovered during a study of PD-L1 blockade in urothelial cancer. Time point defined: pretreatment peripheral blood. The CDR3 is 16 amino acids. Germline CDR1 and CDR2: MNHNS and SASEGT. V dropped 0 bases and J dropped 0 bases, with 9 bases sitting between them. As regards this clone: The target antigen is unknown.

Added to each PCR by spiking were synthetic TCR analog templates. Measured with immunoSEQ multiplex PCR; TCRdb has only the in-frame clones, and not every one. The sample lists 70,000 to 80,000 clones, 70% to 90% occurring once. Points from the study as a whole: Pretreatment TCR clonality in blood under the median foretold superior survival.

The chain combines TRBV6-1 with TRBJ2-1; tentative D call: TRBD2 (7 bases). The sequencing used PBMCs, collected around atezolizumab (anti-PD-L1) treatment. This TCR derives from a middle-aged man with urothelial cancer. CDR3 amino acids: CASSEARGRSYNEQFF. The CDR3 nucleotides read TGTGCCAGCAGTGAAGCGCGGGGGCGCTCCTACAATGAGCAGTTCTTC.